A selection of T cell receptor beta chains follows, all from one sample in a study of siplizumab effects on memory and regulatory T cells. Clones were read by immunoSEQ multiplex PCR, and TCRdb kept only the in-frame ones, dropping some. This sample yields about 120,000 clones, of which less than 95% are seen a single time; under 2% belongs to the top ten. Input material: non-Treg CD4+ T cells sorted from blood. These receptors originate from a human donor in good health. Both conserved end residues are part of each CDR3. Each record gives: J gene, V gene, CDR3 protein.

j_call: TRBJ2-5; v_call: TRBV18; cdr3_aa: CASSPIGTKFQETQYF
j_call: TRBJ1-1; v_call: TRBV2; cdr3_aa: CASSEINGGNTEAFF
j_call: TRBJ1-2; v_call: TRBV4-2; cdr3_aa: CASSQEGGTAGIGYTF
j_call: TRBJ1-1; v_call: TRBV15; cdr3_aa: CATSRDRAAFF
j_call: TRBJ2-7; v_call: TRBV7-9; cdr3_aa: CASSLAALGSYEQYF
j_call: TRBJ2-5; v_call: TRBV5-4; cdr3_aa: CASSLRTSGSSETQYF
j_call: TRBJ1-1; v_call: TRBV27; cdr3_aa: CASRLQGRLSEAFF
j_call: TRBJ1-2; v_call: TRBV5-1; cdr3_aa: CASSFGLNYGYTF
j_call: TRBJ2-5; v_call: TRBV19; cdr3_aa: CASTGPEETQYF
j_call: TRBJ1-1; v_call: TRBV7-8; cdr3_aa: CASSPDSEAFF
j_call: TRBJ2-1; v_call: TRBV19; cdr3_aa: CASSHRGTSVRSYNEQFF
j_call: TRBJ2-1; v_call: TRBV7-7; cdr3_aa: CASSSLAGSYNEQFF
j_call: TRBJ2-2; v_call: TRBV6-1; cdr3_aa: CASSVWRTNTGELFF
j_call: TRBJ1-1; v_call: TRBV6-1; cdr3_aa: CASTPLQQHEAFF
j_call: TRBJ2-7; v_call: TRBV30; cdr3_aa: CAWRTSGVSYEQYF
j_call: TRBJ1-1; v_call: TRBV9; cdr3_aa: CASSVGSWTEAFF
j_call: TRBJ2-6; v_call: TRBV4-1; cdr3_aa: CASSPLGQGGTNVLTF
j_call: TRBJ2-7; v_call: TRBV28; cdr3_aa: CASSWTVGTVSYEQYF
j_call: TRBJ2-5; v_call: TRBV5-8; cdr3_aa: CASSVGQAPGLAQYF
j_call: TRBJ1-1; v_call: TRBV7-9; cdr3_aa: CASSPSGARRARGTEAFF
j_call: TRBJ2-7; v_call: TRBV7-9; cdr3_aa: CASSRGDSGPEQYF
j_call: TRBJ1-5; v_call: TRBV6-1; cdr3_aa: CASSEAVTSNQPQHF